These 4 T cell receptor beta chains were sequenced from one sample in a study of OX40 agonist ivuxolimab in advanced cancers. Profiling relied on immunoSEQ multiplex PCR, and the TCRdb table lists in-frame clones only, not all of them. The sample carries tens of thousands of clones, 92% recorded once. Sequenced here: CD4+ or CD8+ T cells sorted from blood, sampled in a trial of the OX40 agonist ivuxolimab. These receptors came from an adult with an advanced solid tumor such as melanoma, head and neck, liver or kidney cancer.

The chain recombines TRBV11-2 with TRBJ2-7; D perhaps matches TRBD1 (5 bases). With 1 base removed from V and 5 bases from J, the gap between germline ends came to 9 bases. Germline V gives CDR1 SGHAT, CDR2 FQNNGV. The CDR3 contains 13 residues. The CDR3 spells CASSLGTRNEQYF. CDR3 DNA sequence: TGTGCCAGCAGCTTAGGGACAAGGAACGAGCAGTACTTC.

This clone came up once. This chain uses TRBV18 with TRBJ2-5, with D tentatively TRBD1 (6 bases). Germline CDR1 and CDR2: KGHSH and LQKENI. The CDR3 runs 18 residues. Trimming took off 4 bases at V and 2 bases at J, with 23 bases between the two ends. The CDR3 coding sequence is TGTGCCAGCTCACACCAATTACCACAGGGCTGGGGACAAGAGACCCAGTACTTC. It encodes CASSHQLPQGWGQETQYF. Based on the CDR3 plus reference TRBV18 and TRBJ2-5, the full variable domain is NAGVMQNPRHLVRRRGQEARLRCSPMKGHSHVYWYRQLPEEGLKFMVYLQKENIIDESGMPKERFSAEFPKEGPSILRIQQVVRGDSAAYFCASSHQLPQGWGQETQYFGPGTRLLVL.

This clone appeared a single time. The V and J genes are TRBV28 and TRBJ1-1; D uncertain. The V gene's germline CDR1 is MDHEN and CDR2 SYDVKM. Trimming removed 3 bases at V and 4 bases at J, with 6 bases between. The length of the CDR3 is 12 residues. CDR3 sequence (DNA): TGTGCCAGCAGTTTTGTGAGCACTGAAGCTTTCTTT. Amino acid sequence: CASSFVSTEAFF.

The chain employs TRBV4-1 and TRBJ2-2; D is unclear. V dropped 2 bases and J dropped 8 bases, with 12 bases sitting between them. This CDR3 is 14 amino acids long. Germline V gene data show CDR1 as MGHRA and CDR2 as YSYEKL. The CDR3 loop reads CASSQSELGGELFF. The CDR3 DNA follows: TGCGCCAGCAGCCAAAGTGAACTTGGTGGGGAGCTGTTTTTT.